Each of the 2 T cell receptor beta chains below was sequenced from the same sample in a study of long-term antiretroviral therapy in people with HIV. Researchers ran immunoSEQ v3.0 at survey level. Only in-frame clones appear in the TCRdb table, and some are missing; sequencing was by immunoSEQ multiplex PCR. Of about 21,000 clones in the sample, approximately 81% were seen once. The sequencing used unsorted PBMCs, collected at the start of antiretroviral therapy. These receptor sequences come from a man aged 45 to 65 with HIV.

The chain has TRBV27 and TRBJ1-1; tentative D call: TRBD1 (5 bases). Between the trimmed V and J ends, which lost 1 base and 3 bases, there was a span of 9 bases. Germline CDR1 MNHEY, CDR2 SMNVEV (reference sequence). CDR3 length: 14 residues. This CDR3 is CASSLLGEYTEAFF. CDR3 nucleotide sequence: TGTGCCAGCAGTTTATTAGGGGAATACACTGAAGCTTTCTTT.

J is TRBJ2-2 and V is TRBV25-1; TRBD2 agrees at 7 bases. Germline trimming cut 7 bases from V and 6 bases from J; bases unmatched to any gene: 5. Germline CDR1 reads MGHDK; CDR2 reads SYGVNS. The CDR3 runs to 13 residues. This CDR3 reads CASTRLASGELFF. The CDR3 coding sequence is TGTGCCAGCACCCGACTAGCCTCCGGGGAGCTGTTTTTT.